This is a list of T cell receptor beta chains from one sample in a study of blood T cell repertoires in COVID-19. Using immunoSEQ multiplex PCR, the repertoire was profiled, and TCRdb retains in-frame clones only, with some absent. The table has some 130,000 clones, approximately 80% seen once. Sequenced material: peripheral blood. The receptors come from a man between 65 and 79 years old with acute or convalescent COVID-19. The CDR3 runs from the conserved cysteine through the conserved F or W. Each record gives: CDR3 DNA, CDR3 protein, D gene, J gene, clone size, V gene. D genes are given only for firm matches. Expanded clones get a size class; other rows say once, few or many, or leave the size out.

TGTGCCAGCAGCCCTCGGGGTGCGGGGATTAACTATGGCTACACCTTC	CASSPRGAGINYGYTF	-	TRBJ1-2	-	TRBV3-1/TRBV3-2
TGTGCCACCAGTGGGCCGGGACAGGGTGATGGGGATACGCAGTATTTT	CATSGPGQGDGDTQYF	TRBD1	TRBJ2-3	-	TRBV24-1
TGCGCCAGCAGTGCGGCCGGGAATAGCAATCAGCCCCAGCATTTT	CASSAAGNSNQPQHF	-	TRBJ1-5	-	TRBV10-2
TGTGCCAGCAGCCCCGGGGGGGTTGGAACTTTCTTT	CASSPGGVGTFF	-	TRBJ1-1	-	TRBV7-2
TGTGCCAGCAGCTTACGAGGGGGGGTGCCTTCTGGCTACACCTTC	CASSLRGGVPSGYTF	-	TRBJ1-2	-	TRBV7-2
TGTGCCAGCAGCTTGGATACAGGGGGCGACGAGCAGTACTTC	CASSLDTGGDEQYF	TRBD1	TRBJ2-7	many	TRBV7-9
TGTGCCAGCAGCGTCTCACTAGCGGGGACAGATACGCAGTATTTT	CASSVSLAGTDTQYF	TRBD2	TRBJ2-3	-	TRBV7-6
TGCGCCAGCAGTGAGTCGGGTAGGGGGACCCAGTACTTC	CASSESGRGTQYF	-	TRBJ2-5	-	TRBV10-1
TGTGCCAGCAGCCTGACAGGGGCGGCGAGGGTTGAAAAACTGTTTTTT	CASSLTGAARVEKLFF	TRBD1	TRBJ1-4	-	TRBV3-1/TRBV3-2
TGTGCCAGCAATATGCGAAAACATGGCTACACCTTC	CASNMRKHGYTF	-	TRBJ1-2	-	TRBV28
TGTGCCAGCAGTTTAGCAGGGGTCAATGAGCAGTTCTTC	CASSLAGVNEQFF	-	TRBJ2-1	-	TRBV12-3/TRBV12-4
TGCGCCAGCAGCCACGGGACAGGGGTTTTGGCTGAAGCTTTCTTT	CASSHGTGVLAEAFF	TRBD1	TRBJ1-1	-	TRBV4-1
TGTGCCAGCAGCTTGCTAGATATCCAAGAGACCCAGTACTTC	CASSLLDIQETQYF	-	TRBJ2-5	-	TRBV5-6
TGCGCCAGCAGCCAAGGGTTGGGCAGCACCTACGAGCAGTACTTC	CASSQGLGSTYEQYF	-	TRBJ2-7	-	TRBV4-1
TGTGCCAGCAGCTGGACTAGCGGCCAAGAGACCCAGTACTTC	CASSWTSGQETQYF	TRBD2	TRBJ2-5	few	TRBV6-5
TGCGCCAGCAGCCAAGGTACTAGCCTACACACCGGGGAGCTGTTTTTT	CASSQGTSLHTGELFF	-	TRBJ2-2	-	TRBV4-1
TGTGCCAGCAGTTTCAGACAGGGGTCCAATGAAAAACTGTTTTTT	CASSFRQGSNEKLFF	TRBD1	TRBJ1-4	-	TRBV6-5
TGTGCCAGCAGAGACCGGGACTGGAATTCACCCCTCCACTTT	CASRDRDWNSPLHF	-	TRBJ1-6	-	TRBV7-9
TGTGCCAGCAGTTACGAGGGGGCCACGAACACTGAAGCTTTCTTT	CASSYEGATNTEAFF	TRBD1	TRBJ1-1	-	TRBV6-5
TGTGCCACCAGCAGAGGACAGGTGAACACCGGGGAGCTGTTTTTT	CATSRGQVNTGELFF	-	TRBJ2-2	-	TRBV15
TGTGCCTGCCGGGGAACCGCCTGGGAAAAACTGTTTTTT	CACRGTAWEKLFF	-	TRBJ1-4	-	TRBV30
TGCGCCAGCCCGAAGTACCATCAGTCGACAGGGGATGGATCTGGAAACACCATATATTTT	CASPKYHQSTGDGSGNTIYF	TRBD1	TRBJ1-3	-	TRBV10-2
TGTGCCAGCAGCCCTCACACTGGGGGGGGAGAGACCCAGTACTTC	CASSPHTGGGETQYF	TRBD2	TRBJ2-5	-	TRBV9
TGTGCCAGTAGTAGGGACAGGAGCCATAGCAATCAGCCCCAGCATTTT	CASSRDRSHSNQPQHF	TRBD1	TRBJ1-5	-	TRBV19
TGCGCCAGCAGCCAAGACGAAGGGGGCAATTCACCCCTCCACTTT	CASSQDEGGNSPLHF	TRBD1	TRBJ1-6	-	TRBV4-1
TGTGCCAGCAGCCGGACAGGGATGCCGCTAGGAAACACCATATATTTT	CASSRTGMPLGNTIYF	TRBD1	TRBJ1-3	-	TRBV5-6
TGTGCCAGTAGTATGGCGGGCCTAAAATATGGCTACACCTTC	CASSMAGLKYGYTF	-	TRBJ1-2	-	TRBV19
TGTGCCGAGAAGGAGGGTAGTTATAGTGAAGCTTTCTTT	CAEKEGSYSEAFF	-	TRBJ1-1	-	TRBV6-5
TGTGCCAGCAGCGGCCGACAGGGGGATCCTAGCACAGATACGCAGTATTTT	CASSGRQGDPSTDTQYF	TRBD1	TRBJ2-3	-	TRBV13
TGTGCCAGCAGCGTAGGTGAAGGGGCCCTTTGGGGCTACACCTTC	CASSVGEGALWGYTF	-	TRBJ1-2	-	TRBV9
TGTGCCAGTGGGGGGGGCGCCTATGGCTACACCTTC	CASGGGAYGYTF	-	TRBJ1-2	-	TRBV28
TGTGCCAGCGTTTCACTAGCGGGGAGTACCGGGGAGCTGTTTTTT	CASVSLAGSTGELFF	TRBD2	TRBJ2-2	-	TRBV7-9
TGTGCCAGCACCGGAGGACGGAACTATGGCTACACCTTC	CASTGGRNYGYTF	-	TRBJ1-2	-	TRBV2
TGTGCCAGCAGTTACTCCCCACAGGGAACTAATGAAAAACTGTTTTTT	CASSYSPQGTNEKLFF	-	TRBJ1-4	-	TRBV6-5
TGTGCCAGCAGCGACAGGGGGCGCGGAGCTTTCTTT	CASSDRGRGAFF	TRBD1	TRBJ1-1	-	TRBV5-6
TGCGCCAGCAGCCAAGATAACGGTTTCTCCTACGAGCAGTACTTC	CASSQDNGFSYEQYF	-	TRBJ2-7	few	TRBV4-1
TGTGCCAGCAAATCAGGGCCACCCTGGGATCCCTCCTATAATTCACCCCTCCACTTT	CASKSGPPWDPSYNSPLHF	-	TRBJ1-6	-	TRBV2
TGTGCCAGCAGCCCAACCCCGGTCACCGGGGAGCTGTTTTTT	CASSPTPVTGELFF	-	TRBJ2-2	-	TRBV7-2
TGTGCCAGCAGCGAAGATCAGTCCTCCGAGCAGTACTTC	CASSEDQSSEQYF	-	TRBJ2-7	-	TRBV9
TGTGCCAGTAGTACCTTAATCGGACAGGGTTATGGCTACACCTTC	CASSTLIGQGYGYTF	TRBD1	TRBJ1-2	-	TRBV19
TGTGCCACCTCGTTATCTACCGGGACAGGGGGCGAGCAGTACTTC	CATSLSTGTGGEQYF	TRBD1	TRBJ2-7	-	TRBV6-6
TGTGCCAGCAGCCAACAGACAGGGTCTAATGAAAAACTGTTTTTT	CASSQQTGSNEKLFF	TRBD1	TRBJ1-4	-	TRBV3-1/TRBV3-2
TGTGCCAGCAGCCCCAGGCACCGGACTAGCGGGGTAGGGGAGCAGTTCTTC	CASSPRHRTSGVGEQFF	TRBD2	TRBJ2-1	-	TRBV11-2
TGTGCCAGCAGGAGAGACCGGGGAGTCAATCAGCCCCAGCATTTT	CASRRDRGVNQPQHF	-	TRBJ1-5	-	TRBV6-5
TGTGCCACCAGCAGAGAGGTCGTTCGGAGGGTAGGTTCACCCCTCCACTTT	CATSREVVRRVGSPLHF	-	TRBJ1-6	-	TRBV15
TGTGCCAGCAGCAATCAGGGTATTGGCAATCAGCCCCAGCATTTT	CASSNQGIGNQPQHF	-	TRBJ1-5	-	TRBV21-1
TGTGCCAGTAGTATTGCCCCCCGGTCCTATGGCTACACCTTC	CASSIAPRSYGYTF	-	TRBJ1-2	-	TRBV19
TGTGCCTGGAGTAGGGGAGGGTTCGGACCCAGGAGTGAAAAACTGTTTTTT	CAWSRGGFGPRSEKLFF	-	TRBJ1-4	-	TRBV30
TGCAGTGCTGGTAGCGGGGCCAAGCAGTTCTTC	CSAGSGAKQFF	TRBD2	TRBJ2-1	-	TRBV20-1
TGCGCCAGCAAGATGGAGGGATTAAATTCACCCCTCCACTTT	CASKMEGLNSPLHF	-	TRBJ1-6	-	TRBV5-1
TGTGCCGTAGGGGGACAGGGAACCTATGGCTACACCTTC	CAVGGQGTYGYTF	TRBD1	TRBJ1-2	-	TRBV6-5
TGTGCCAGCACCCTCCAGGGGAGATACGAGCAGTACTTC	CASTLQGRYEQYF	-	TRBJ2-7	-	TRBV27
TGTGCCAGCAGTTTACAGGGGAGGCAGTACTTC	CASSLQGRQYF	-	TRBJ2-7	-	TRBV12-3/TRBV12-4
TGTGCCAGCAGCTTCCCCAGCGGAACTAGCGGGGCTTCAGAGAACACAGATACGCAGTATTTT	CASSFPSGTSGASENTDTQYF	TRBD2	TRBJ2-3	-	TRBV7-6